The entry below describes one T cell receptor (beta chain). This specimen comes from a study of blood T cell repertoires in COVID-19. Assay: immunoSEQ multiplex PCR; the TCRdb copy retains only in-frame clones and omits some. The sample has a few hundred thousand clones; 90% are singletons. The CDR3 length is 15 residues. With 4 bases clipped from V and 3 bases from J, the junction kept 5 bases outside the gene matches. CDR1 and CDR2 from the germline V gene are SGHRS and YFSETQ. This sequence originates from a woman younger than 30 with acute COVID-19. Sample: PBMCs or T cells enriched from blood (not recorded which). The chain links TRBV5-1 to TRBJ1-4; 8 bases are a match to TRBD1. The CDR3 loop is CASSGRTGPNEKLFF. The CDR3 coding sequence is TGCGCCAGCAGCGGAAGGACAGGGCCTAATGAAAAACTGTTTTTT.